This T cell receptor (beta chain) is drawn from a study of chemoradiotherapy in HPV16-positive cancers. Over chemoradiotherapy, repertoires were sampled more than once. Study-wide results and caveats: Candidate HPV-specific clones and E7-related TCR motifs grew in tumor during treatment.

The CDR3 loop spans 14 amino acids. Trimming took 6 bases from V and 4 from J; bases not matched to a gene: 3. Germline CDR1 MDHEN, CDR2 SYDVKM. The table came from immunoSEQ multiplex PCR; TCRdb's copy has only in-frame clones and leaves some out. The repertoire includes 3,500 to 5,000 clones, approximately 84% of them detected once, and less than 20% sits in the top ten. Regarding this clone: Its antigen is currently unknown.

This receptor was obtained from a human donor with HPV-associated anogenital cancer. The specimen was tumor tissue, collected from a patient who underwent chemoradiotherapy. The V and J genes are TRBV28 and TRBJ2-3; 11 nucleotides agree with TRBD2. CDR3 sequence: CASSVAGGADTQYF. CDR3 coding DNA: TGTGCCAGCAGCGTAGCGGGAGGGGCAGATACGCAGTATTTT.